Included here is one TCR beta chain sequence, with context. Profiled with immunoSEQ multiplex PCR; TCRdb holds only in-frame clones, not every one. Of roughly 100,000 clones listed, around nine tenths are singletons. The data stem from a study of control samples from healthy donors and cancer patients. The ends were cut back, 5 bases at V and 10 bases at J, with 17 bases in the middle. Germline CDR1 reads SGHAT; CDR2 reads FQNNGV. The CDR3 has 14 residues. This chain connects TRBV11-2 to TRBJ1-4; unclear D gene. The receptor's source is a human donor in good health. The donor label of this sample is uncertain. The sequencing input was blood. The CDR3 spells CASSPESHDRKLFF. CDR3 DNA: TGTGCCAGCAGCCCCGAATCACACGATCGAAAACTGTTTTTT. The entire variable domain, with the rest obtained from reference TRBV11-2 and TRBJ1-4, is as follows: EAGVAQSPRYKIIEKRQSVAFWCNPISGHATLYWYQQILGQGPKLLIQFQNNGVVDDSQLPKDRFSAERLKGVDSTLKIQPAKLEDSAVYLCASSPESHDRKLFFGSGTQLSVL.